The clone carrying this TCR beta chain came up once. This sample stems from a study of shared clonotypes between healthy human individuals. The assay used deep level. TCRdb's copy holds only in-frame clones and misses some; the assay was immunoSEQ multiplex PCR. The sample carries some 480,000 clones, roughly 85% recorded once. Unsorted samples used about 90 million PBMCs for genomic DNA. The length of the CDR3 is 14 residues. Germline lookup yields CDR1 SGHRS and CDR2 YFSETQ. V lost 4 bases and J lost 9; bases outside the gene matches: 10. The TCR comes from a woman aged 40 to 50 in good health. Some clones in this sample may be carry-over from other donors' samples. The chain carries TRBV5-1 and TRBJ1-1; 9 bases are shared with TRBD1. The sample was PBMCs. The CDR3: CASSPTLQGAKAFF. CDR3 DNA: TGCGCCAGCAGCCCAACTTTACAGGGGGCTAAAGCTTTCTTT. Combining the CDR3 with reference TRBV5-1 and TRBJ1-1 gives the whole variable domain KAGVTQTPRYLIKTRGQQVTLSCSPISGHRSVSWYQQTPGQGLQFLFEYFSETQRNKGNFPGRFSGRQFSNSRSEMNVSTLELGDSALYLCASSPTLQGAKAFFGQGTRLTVV.